This TCR beta chain is drawn from a study of regulatory T cells in long-lasting Graves disease. About the study: Newly diagnosed Graves' patients had under 3 months of antithyroid drugs.

Building the TCR beta libraries relied on iRepertoire HTBI primers, and CDR3 regions underwent Arm-PCR. Per the study methods: Across the samples, identification revealed about 62 TRBV and over 12 TRBJ segments. TCRdb re-analysed the multiplex PCR reads in MiXCR, keeping a single row per CDR3 protein. The V and J calls and clone size come from TCRdb's table, not from the authors' own analysis. This table has approximately 460,000 distinct CDR3 sequences, about a sixth appearing once. Stated time point: newly diagnosed GD, antithyroid drugs for less than 3 months. With RNA extracted from PBMCs as input, the TCR library was made. Trimming left V 8 bases short and J 2 bases short, with 18 bases between. The germline CDR1 and CDR2 sequences are DFQATT and SNEGSKA (reference sequence). The CDR3 is made up of 14 amino acids. This clonotype appeared a few times. The same data also went into a second study, on T cells in Graves' hyperthyroidism and ophthalmopathy. That paper adds: Stable Graves' hyperthyroidism denoted no ophthalmopathy progression over 18 months. The study excluded patients with uncontrolled infection, other autoimmune disease, pregnancy or lactation.

The TCR originated in a woman in her twenties or thirties with Graves disease. The chain uses TRBV20-1 and TRBJ1-2, with TRBD1 as a possible D gene (5 bases). This specimen was peripheral blood mononuclear cells (PBMCs), taken at new diagnosis, from a patient treated with antithyroid drugs. CDR3 loop: CSSGTSSLNYGYTF. In nucleotides, the CDR3 is TGCAGTTCCGGGACCTCCTCTTTAAACTATGGCTACACCTTC.